The 27 T cell receptor beta chains in this list originate from one sample, sequenced in a study of shared clonotypes between healthy human individuals (TCRdb year 2020). The library was generated by the immunoSEQ multiplex PCR assay. TCRdb provides this immuneACCESS table in a form limited to in-frame rearrangements. Some clones are lacking; in checked studies, under half of them reflect an unresolved V gene, and why the rest are absent is not known. The sample table lists 1.6 million or so clones, roughly 97% of them with a count of one. Approximately 1.1% of the sample goes to the ten largest clones. The sequenced sample consisted of naive CD4+ T cells sorted from blood. Explained via the paper, the cell subset or site label denotes: CD45RA+ positively selected. The receptors come from a young man in good health.

V and J are TRBV11-3 and TRBJ2-1; D may be TRBD2 (6 bases). The length of the CDR3 is 13 residues. The V end lost 3 bases, the J end lost 12 bases, and 15 bases lay between the germline ends. The V gene's germline CDR1 is SGHNT and CDR2 YENEEA. CDR3 region: CASSFRAEEGQFF. The DNA for the CDR3 is TGTGCCAGCAGCTTTCGGGCAGAGGAGGGGCAGTTCTTC.

In its sample, this clone was seen once. The genes are TRBV7-8 and TRBJ2-7; 14 nucleotides match TRBD2. Germline V lookup: CDR1 SGHVS, CDR2 FQNEAQ. Losses at the gene ends were 5 bases for V and 6 bases for J; bases not matched to a gene: 9. CDR3 length equals 16 residues. DNA of the CDR3: TGTGCCAGCAGCCCCCACCGACTAGCGGGAGGGACCGAGCAGTACTTC. It specifies CASSPHRLAGGTEQYF.

This rearrangement joins TRBV5-4 to TRBJ2-1, with D hard to call. Germline V lookup: CDR1 SGHNT, CDR2 YYREEE (reference sequence). Trimming pared 1 base from V and 6 bases from J, leaving 14 bases between. The CDR3 covers 15 residues. The CDR3: CASSLLGQLGNEQFF. The CDR3 region has the DNA TGTGCCAGCAGCTTGTTAGGGCAATTGGGCAATGAGCAGTTCTTC.

This clone showed up just once. The chain is built from TRBV9 and TRBJ2-7, with D possibly TRBD1 on 5 matching bases. Per germline, CDR1 SGDLS and CDR2 YYNGEE. The CDR3 is 16 amino acids. The V end lost 0 bases, the J end lost 7 bases, and 20 bases lay between the germline ends. CDR3: CASSVGSELQGAEQYF. The CDR3 DNA sequence: TGTGCCAGCAGCGTAGGCTCGGAGCTCCAGGGTGCGGAGCAGTACTTC.

The CDR3, as DNA: TGTGCCAGCACCCTGGGGGGGCAGCCCACAGATACGCAGTATTTT. It is translated as CASTLGGQPTDTQYF. The chain recombines TRBV5-6 with TRBJ2-3; TRBD2 might be the D (7 bases). The ends were cut back, 6 bases at V and 2 bases at J, with 16 bases in the middle. Germline V gene lookup returns CDR1 SGHDT and CDR2 YYEEEE. The CDR3 is made up of 15 amino acids.

This rearrangement joins TRBV13 to TRBJ2-3, with 7 bases lining up with TRBD2. There are 15 residues in the CDR3. Per germline, CDR1 PRHDT and CDR2 FYEKMQ (reference sequence). After removal of 2 bases from V and 2 bases from J, the junction contained 4 bases not matched to a gene. The DNA of the CDR3 is TGTGCCAGCAGCTTACGGCTAGCGGTCACAGATACGCAGTATTTT. This codes for CASSLRLAVTDTQYF.

This chain links TRBV7-3 with TRBJ2-1; TRBD2 matches at 10 bases. V trimming: 0 bases; J trimming: 2 bases; junction bases outside the gene matches: 4. The CDR3 is 17 amino acids. Germline lookup yields CDR1 SGHTA and CDR2 FQGTGA. The CDR3 DNA reads TGTGCCAGCAGCTTAACGGGGCTAGCGGGAGCCTACAATGAGCAGTTCTTC. Translating it yields CASSLTGLAGAYNEQFF.

As DNA, the CDR3 is TGTGCCAGCAGCTCGTCCGGGGGGGACTATGGCTACACCTTC. Translated: CASSSSGGDYGYTF. This chain connects TRBV7-8 to TRBJ1-2; tentatively, D is TRBD1 (5 bases). The CDR3 runs 14 residues. V lost 4 bases and J lost 3, with 12 bases in between. Germline V CDR1 and CDR2: SGHVS, FQNEAQ.

The count of this clone is one. This sample includes further DNA sequences coding for the same CDR3. The gene calls are TRBV4-2 and TRBJ1-5; D ambiguous. Trimming cost V 1 base and J 0 bases, with 7 bases left between them. The CDR3 is 15 amino acids. Germline CDR1 reads LGHNA; CDR2 reads YNFKEQ. CDR3: CASSQGVYSNQPQHF. DNA of the CDR3: TGTGCCAGCAGCCAAGGGGTTTATAGCAATCAGCCCCAGCATTTT.

The V and J genes are TRBV28 and TRBJ2-5; no reliable D call. Trimming stripped 6 bases from V and 7 bases from J, with 12 bases between. The germline V gene has CDR1 MDHEN and CDR2 SYDVKM. The CDR3 runs 12 residues. The CDR3 DNA reads as TGTGCCAGCAGCCCCCCCAGGTGGACCCAGTACTTC. Its translation: CASSPPRWTQYF. The full variable domain, completed using reference TRBV28 and TRBJ2-5, is DVKVTQSSRYLVKRTGEKVFLECVQDMDHENMFWYRQDPGLGLRLIYFSYDVKMKEKGDIPEGYSVSREKKERFSLILESASTNQTSMYLCASSPPRWTQYFGPGTRLLVL.

In DNA form, the CDR3 reads TGCAGCGTTGAAAGAGGGCAGGGGGGGTACGAGCAGTACTTC. Its translation is CSVERGQGGYEQYF. The V and J genes are TRBV29-1 and TRBJ2-7; perhaps D is TRBD1 or TRBD2 (7 bases each). V was shortened by 2 bases and J by 4 bases, with 15 bases between the two germline ends. CDR3 length: 14 residues. Germline V gene lookup returns CDR1 SQVTM and CDR2 ANQGSEA.

The rearrangement joins TRBV5-1 to TRBJ1-4, with 10 bases fitting TRBD1. The CDR3 totals 15 residues. The V gene's germline CDR1 is SGHRS and CDR2 YFSETQ. V lost 3 bases, J lost 8 bases, and 7 bases stayed unmatched. CDR3: CASSSSGQGNEKLFF. The CDR3 region has the DNA TGCGCCAGCAGCTCCTCGGGACAGGGGAACGAAAAACTGTTTTTT.

The chain is built from TRBV19 and TRBJ1-1; D possibly corresponds to TRBD1 (6 bases). Germline CDR1 and CDR2: LNHDA and SQIVND (reference sequence). There are 14 residues in the CDR3. Trimming shortened V by 3 bases and J by 5 bases, and 13 bases separated the two germline ends. In DNA form, the CDR3 reads TGTGCCAGTAGTATCCTTACAGGGTGGACTGAAGCTTTCTTT. Translated, it gives CASSILTGWTEAFF.

This clone has more than one count but fewer than ten. The gene calls are TRBV5-1 and TRBJ2-2, with a weak D call TRBD1 (6 bases). Germline loops: CDR1 SGHRS, CDR2 YFSETQ. The CDR3 is made up of 14 amino acids. V was cut by 4 bases and J by 1 base, with 8 bases left in between. The DNA for the CDR3 is TGCGCCAGCAGCCCCAGGGGGAACACCGGGGAGCTGTTTTTT. Amino acids: CASSPRGNTGELFF.

This chain uses TRBV5-1 with TRBJ2-1; TRBD1 aligns across 12 bases. The V gene end was trimmed by 1 base and the J gene end by 7 bases; junction bases not matched to a gene: 6. Germline CDR1 reads SGHRS; CDR2 reads YFSETQ. The CDR3 totals 16 residues. CDR3 sequence: CASSLFGTGGTNEQFF. CDR3 bases: TGCGCCAGCAGCTTGTTTGGGACAGGGGGCACGAATGAGCAGTTCTTC.

DNA for the CDR3: TGTGCCAGCTCGACACAGGGGGCGGTCCACGAGCAGTACTTC. This sequence encodes CASSTQGAVHEQYF. The chain recombines TRBV18 with TRBJ2-7, with 9 bases fitting TRBD1. CDR3 length: 14 amino acids. Per germline, CDR1 KGHSH and CDR2 LQKENI. V was pared by 6 bases and J by 5 bases, with 8 bases of the junction left unmatched.

V and J are TRBV5-1 and TRBJ2-2, with TRBD1 matching 8 bases. CDR3 length: 14 residues. The V gene's germline CDR1 is SGHRS and CDR2 YFSETQ. With 3 bases clipped from V and 4 bases from J, the junction kept 2 bases outside the gene matches. As DNA, the CDR3 is TGCGCCAGCAGCTGGACAGGGCTCACCGGGGAGCTGTTTTTT. This sequence encodes CASSWTGLTGELFF.

The V call is TRBV11-2, the J call TRBJ2-1; 13 bases align to TRBD2. The CDR3 covers 15 residues. Germline CDR1 SGHAT, CDR2 FQNNGV. The J segment lost 9 bases and the V segment lost 6 bases, leaving 8 bases of the junction unmatched. CDR3 in amino acids: CASSALLAGGVEQFF. DNA of the CDR3: TGTGCCAGCAGTGCCTTACTAGCGGGAGGGGTTGAGCAGTTCTTC.

The CDR3 nucleotides are TGTGCCAGCAGCGCCGGGACTCCCCAATACACCGATACGCAGTATTTT. This codes for CASSAGTPQYTDTQYF. This chain links TRBV5-4 with TRBJ2-3, with a weak D call TRBD2 (6 bases). Germline CDR1 SGHNT, CDR2 YYREEE (reference sequence). V gave up 4 bases and J gave up 6 bases, with 21 bases separating them. This CDR3 is 16 amino acids long.

J is TRBJ2-5 and V is TRBV11-2, with D maybe TRBD1 (5 bases). Germline V CDR1 and CDR2: SGHAT, FQNNGV. V was shortened by 2 bases and J by 1 base, with 8 bases between the two germline ends. CDR3 size: 14 residues. This CDR3 is CASSLRQLQETQYF. Written as DNA, the CDR3 is TGTGCCAGCAGCTTAAGACAGCTCCAAGAGACCCAGTACTTC.

The chain joins TRBV28 to TRBJ2-7, with D possibly matching TRBD2 (5 bases). The V gene lost 3 bases and the J gene lost 6 bases, with 12 bases spanning the gap. The CDR3 extends over 13 amino acids. Germline CDR1 is MDHEN and CDR2 is SYDVKM. The CDR3 DNA sequence: TGTGCCAGCAGTTTTGCTTCCCGGGGCGAGCAGTACTTC. It encodes CASSFASRGEQYF.

The rearrangement joins TRBV28 to TRBJ2-7, with 8 bases identical to TRBD1. Trimming at V came to 6 bases and at J to 0 bases, leaving 7 bases not matched to a gene. Per germline, CDR1 MDHEN and CDR2 SYDVKM. The CDR3 extends over 15 amino acids. The CDR3 spells CASRSGQAFSYEQYF. The CDR3 bases are TGTGCCAGCAGGTCGGGACAGGCGTTCTCCTACGAGCAGTACTTC. The full variable domain, with the rest looked up from reference TRBV28 and TRBJ2-7, is DVKVTQSSRYLVKRTGEKVFLECVQDMDHENMFWYRQDPGLGLRLIYFSYDVKMKEKGDIPEGYSVSREKKERFSLILESASTNQTSMYLCASRSGQAFSYEQYFGPGTRLTVT.

The V call is TRBV23-1, the J call TRBJ1-5, with 9 bases lining up with TRBD1. TRBV23-1 is designated an ORF whose function remains uncertain. There are 18 residues in the CDR3. V lost 0 bases, J lost 0 bases, and 6 bases stayed unmatched. CDR3 protein: CASSQSDRGGDSNQPQHF. The CDR3, as DNA: TGCGCCAGCAGTCAATCGGACAGGGGAGGGGATAGCAATCAGCCCCAGCATTTT.

The chain uses TRBV18 and TRBJ1-1; D gene unclear. The CDR3 runs to 14 residues. In germline, CDR1 is KGHSH, CDR2 LQKENI. V was pared by 2 bases and J by 3 bases, with 10 bases between. The CDR3 DNA reads TGTGCCAGCTCACCATCCAGCTATGACACTGAAGCTTTCTTT. Amino acids: CASSPSSYDTEAFF.

V usage is TRBV9 and J usage is TRBJ1-2, with TRBD1 matching 8 bases. After removal of 3 bases from V and 4 bases from J, the junction contained 11 bases not matched to a gene. CDR1 and CDR2 from the germline V gene are SGDLS and YYNGEE. CDR3 length equals 16 residues. The CDR3 protein is CASSEFLTGEGYGYTF. The DNA for the CDR3 is TGTGCCAGCAGCGAATTTTTGACAGGGGAGGGCTATGGCTACACCTTC.

The gene calls are TRBV28 and TRBJ2-7; weak D call: TRBD2 (6 bases). Germline V CDR1 and CDR2: MDHEN, SYDVKM. V was cut by 8 bases and J by 1 base, with 15 bases left in between. This CDR3 comprises 14 residues. As DNA, the CDR3 is TGTGCCAGCGGGCAGGTCAGCGGGTCCTACGAGCAGTACTTC. This sequence encodes CASGQVSGSYEQYF.

This chain links TRBV7-2 with TRBJ1-2, with 9 bases aligning to TRBD1. The CDR3 has 14 amino acids. Germline-derived CDR1 and CDR2 are SGHTA and FQGNSA. V trimming: 5 bases; J trimming: 4 bases; junction bases outside the gene matches: 5. CDR3 sequence: CASSPGTGIYGYTF. DNA for the CDR3: TGTGCCAGCAGCCCGGGGACAGGGATCTATGGCTACACCTTC.